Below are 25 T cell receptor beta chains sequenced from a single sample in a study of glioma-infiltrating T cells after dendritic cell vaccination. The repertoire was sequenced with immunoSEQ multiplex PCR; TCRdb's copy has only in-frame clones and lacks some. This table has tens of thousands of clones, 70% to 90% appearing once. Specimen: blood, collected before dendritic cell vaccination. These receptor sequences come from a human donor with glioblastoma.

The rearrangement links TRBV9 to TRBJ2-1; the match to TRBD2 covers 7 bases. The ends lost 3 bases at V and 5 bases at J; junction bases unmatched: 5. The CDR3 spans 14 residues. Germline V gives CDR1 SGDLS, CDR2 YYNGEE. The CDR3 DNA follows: TGTGCCAGCAGCGCCGGGACTAACGACAATGAGCAGTTCTTC. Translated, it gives CASSAGTNDNEQFF.

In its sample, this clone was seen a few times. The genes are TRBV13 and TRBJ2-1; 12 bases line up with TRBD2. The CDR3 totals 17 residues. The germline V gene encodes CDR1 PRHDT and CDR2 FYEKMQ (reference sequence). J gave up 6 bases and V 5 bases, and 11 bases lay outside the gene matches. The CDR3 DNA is TGTGCCAGCAGCAAACGGACTAGCGGGATAATCTCCAATGAGCAGTTCTTC. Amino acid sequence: CASSKRTSGIISNEQFF.

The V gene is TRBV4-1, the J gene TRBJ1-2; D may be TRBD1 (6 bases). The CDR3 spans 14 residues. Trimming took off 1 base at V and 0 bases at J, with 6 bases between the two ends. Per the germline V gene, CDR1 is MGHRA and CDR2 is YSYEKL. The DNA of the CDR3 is TGCGCCAGCAGCCAAGGGACAGCTAACTATGGCTACACCTTC. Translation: CASSQGTANYGYTF.

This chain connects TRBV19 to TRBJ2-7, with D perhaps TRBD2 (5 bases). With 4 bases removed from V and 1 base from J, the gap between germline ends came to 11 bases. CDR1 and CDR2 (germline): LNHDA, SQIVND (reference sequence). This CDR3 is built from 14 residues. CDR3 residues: CASSTREASYEQYF. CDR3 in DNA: TGTGCCAGTAGTACCCGGGAAGCGTCCTACGAGCAGTACTTC.

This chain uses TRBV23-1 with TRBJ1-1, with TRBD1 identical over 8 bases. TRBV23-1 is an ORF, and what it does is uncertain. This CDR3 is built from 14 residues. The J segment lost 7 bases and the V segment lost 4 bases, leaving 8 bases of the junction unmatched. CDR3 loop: CASSREDRGREAFF. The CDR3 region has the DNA TGCGCCAGCAGTCGGGAAGACAGGGGCCGTGAAGCTTTCTTT.

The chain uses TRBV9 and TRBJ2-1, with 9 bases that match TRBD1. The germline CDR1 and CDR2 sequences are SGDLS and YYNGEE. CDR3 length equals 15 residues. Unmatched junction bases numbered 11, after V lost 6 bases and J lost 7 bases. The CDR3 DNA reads TGTGCCAGCACCTCCGGGACAGGGTCTAGAAATGAGCAGTTCTTC. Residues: CASTSGTGSRNEQFF.

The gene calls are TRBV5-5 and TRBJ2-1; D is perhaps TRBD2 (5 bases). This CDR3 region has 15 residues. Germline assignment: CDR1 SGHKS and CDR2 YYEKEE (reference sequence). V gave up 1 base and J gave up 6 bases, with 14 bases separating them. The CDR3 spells CASSLTGNFPNEQFF. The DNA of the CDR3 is TGTGCCAGCAGCTTGACCGGGAATTTCCCCAATGAGCAGTTCTTC.

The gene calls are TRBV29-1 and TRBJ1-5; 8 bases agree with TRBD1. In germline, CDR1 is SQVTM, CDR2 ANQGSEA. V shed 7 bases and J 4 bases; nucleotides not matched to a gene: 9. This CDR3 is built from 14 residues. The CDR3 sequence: CSALTGEGNQPQHF. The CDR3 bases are TGCAGCGCCCTGACAGGGGAAGGGAATCAGCCCCAGCATTTT.

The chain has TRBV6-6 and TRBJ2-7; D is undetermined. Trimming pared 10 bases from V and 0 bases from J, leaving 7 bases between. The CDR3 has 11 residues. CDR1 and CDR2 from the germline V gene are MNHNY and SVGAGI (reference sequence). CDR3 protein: CATTSSYEQYF. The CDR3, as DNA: TGTGCCACAACGAGCTCCTACGAGCAGTACTTC.

Written as DNA, the CDR3 is TGCGCCAGCAGCCACGTGTCCGGGACAGCGAGCAATCAGCCCCAGCATTTT. Translated, it gives CASSHVSGTASNQPQHF. The chain employs TRBV4-1 and TRBJ1-5; TRBD1 matches 7 bases. This CDR3 spans 17 amino acids. CDR1 and CDR2 from the germline V gene are MGHRA and YSYEKL. With V trimmed by 3 bases and J by 1 base, 9 bases remained unmatched.

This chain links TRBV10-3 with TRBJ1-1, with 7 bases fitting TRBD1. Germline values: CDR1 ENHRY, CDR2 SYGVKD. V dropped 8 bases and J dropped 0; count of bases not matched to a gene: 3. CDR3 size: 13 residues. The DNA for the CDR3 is TGTGCCATCCTAGACAGGGTGAACACTGAAGCTTTCTTT. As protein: CAILDRVNTEAFF.

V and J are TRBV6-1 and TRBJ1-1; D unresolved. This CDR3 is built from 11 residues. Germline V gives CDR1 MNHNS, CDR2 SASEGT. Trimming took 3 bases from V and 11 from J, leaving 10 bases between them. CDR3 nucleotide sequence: TGTGCCAGCAGTGACCTTCCCCCCGCTTTCTTT. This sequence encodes CASSDLPPAFF.

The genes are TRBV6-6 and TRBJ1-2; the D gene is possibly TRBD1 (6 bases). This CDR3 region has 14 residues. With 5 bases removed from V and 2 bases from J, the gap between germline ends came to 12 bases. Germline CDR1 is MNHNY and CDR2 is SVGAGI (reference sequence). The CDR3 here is CASSSPGENYGYTF. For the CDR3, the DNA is TGTGCCAGCAGTAGCCCAGGGGAGAACTATGGCTACACCTTC.

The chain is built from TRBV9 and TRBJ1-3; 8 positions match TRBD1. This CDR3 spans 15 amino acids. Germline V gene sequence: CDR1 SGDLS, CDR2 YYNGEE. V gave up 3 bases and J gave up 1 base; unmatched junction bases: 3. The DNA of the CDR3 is TGTGCCAGCAGCGATCGACAGGGGTCTGGAAACACCATATATTTT. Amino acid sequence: CASSDRQGSGNTIYF.

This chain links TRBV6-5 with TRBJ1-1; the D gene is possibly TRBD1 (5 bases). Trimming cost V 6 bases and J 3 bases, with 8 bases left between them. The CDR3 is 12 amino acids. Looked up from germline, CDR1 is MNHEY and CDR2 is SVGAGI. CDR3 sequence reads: CASRGRYTEAFF. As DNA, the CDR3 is TGTGCCAGCAGGGGGCGGTACACTGAAGCTTTCTTT.

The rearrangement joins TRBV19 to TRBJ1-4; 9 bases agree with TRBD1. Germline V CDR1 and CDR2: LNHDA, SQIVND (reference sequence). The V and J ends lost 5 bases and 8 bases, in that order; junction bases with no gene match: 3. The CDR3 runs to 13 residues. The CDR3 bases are TGTGCCAGTAGTGACAGGGGGAGCGAAAAACTGTTTTTT. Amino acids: CASSDRGSEKLFF.

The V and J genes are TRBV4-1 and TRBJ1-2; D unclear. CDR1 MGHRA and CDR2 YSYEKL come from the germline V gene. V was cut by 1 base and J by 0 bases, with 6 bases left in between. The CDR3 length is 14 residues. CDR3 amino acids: CASSQAIANYGYTF. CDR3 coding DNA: TGCGCCAGCAGCCAAGCTATAGCTAACTATGGCTACACCTTC.

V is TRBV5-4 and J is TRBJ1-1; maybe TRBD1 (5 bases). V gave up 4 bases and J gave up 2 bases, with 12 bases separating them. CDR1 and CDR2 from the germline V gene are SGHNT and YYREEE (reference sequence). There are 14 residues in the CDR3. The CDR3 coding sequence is TGTGCCAGCAGCGAGACAGTACTAAACACTGAAGCTTTCTTT. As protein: CASSETVLNTEAFF. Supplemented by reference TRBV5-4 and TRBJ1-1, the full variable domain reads ETGVTQSPTHLIKTRGQQVTLRCSSQSGHNTVSWYQQALGQGPQFIFQYYREEENGRGNFPPRFSGLQFPNYSSELNVNALELDDSALYLCASSETVLNTEAFFGQGTRLTVV.

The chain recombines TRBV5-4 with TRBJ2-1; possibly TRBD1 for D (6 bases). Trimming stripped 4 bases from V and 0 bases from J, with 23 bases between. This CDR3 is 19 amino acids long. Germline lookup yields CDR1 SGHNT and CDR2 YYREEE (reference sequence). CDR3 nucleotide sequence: TGTGCCAGCAGCGGTACAGGGTTGGGAACTTTAAGCTCCTACAATGAGCAGTTCTTC. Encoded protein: CASSGTGLGTLSSYNEQFF.

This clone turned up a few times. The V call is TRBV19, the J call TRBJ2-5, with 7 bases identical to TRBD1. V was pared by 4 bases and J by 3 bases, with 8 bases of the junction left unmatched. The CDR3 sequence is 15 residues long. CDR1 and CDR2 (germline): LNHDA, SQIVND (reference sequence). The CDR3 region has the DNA TGTGCCAGTAGTAAAAACAGGGGCGAAAAAGAGACCCAGTACTTC. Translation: CASSKNRGEKETQYF.

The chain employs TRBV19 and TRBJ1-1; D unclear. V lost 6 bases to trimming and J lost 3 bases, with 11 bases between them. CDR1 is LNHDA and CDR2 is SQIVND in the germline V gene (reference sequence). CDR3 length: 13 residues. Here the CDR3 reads CASSGRRDTEAFF. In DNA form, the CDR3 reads TGTGCCAGTAGCGGCAGGAGGGACACTGAAGCTTTCTTT.

CDR3 region: CASSVSEKNTEAFF. For the CDR3, the DNA is TGTGCCAGCAGTGTGAGCGAGAAGAACACTGAAGCTTTCTTT. This chain joins TRBV25-1 and TRBJ1-1, with unresolved D. V was pared by 4 bases and J by 1 base, with 10 bases between. Per the germline V gene, CDR1 is MGHDK and CDR2 is SYGVNS. The CDR3 is 14 amino acids.

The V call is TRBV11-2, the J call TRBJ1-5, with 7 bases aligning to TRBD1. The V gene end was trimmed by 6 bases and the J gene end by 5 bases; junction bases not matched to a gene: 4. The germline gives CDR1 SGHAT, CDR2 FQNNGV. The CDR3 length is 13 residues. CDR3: CASSRQGYQPQHF. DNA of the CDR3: TGTGCCAGCAGTAGACAGGGTTATCAGCCCCAGCATTTT.

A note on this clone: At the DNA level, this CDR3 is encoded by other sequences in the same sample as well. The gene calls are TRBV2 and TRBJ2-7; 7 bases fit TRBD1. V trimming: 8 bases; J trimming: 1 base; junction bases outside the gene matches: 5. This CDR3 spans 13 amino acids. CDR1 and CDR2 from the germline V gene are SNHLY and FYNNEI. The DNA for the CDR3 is TGTGCCAGCGGCAGGGGGACATCCTACGAGCAGTACTTC. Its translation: CASGRGTSYEQYF.

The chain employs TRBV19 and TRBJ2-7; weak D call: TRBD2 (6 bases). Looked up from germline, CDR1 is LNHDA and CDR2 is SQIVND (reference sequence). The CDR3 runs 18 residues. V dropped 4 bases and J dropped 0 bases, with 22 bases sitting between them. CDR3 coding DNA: TGTGCCAGTAGTACGCGGAGTGTAGCGGCCCGGAGCTCCTACGAGCAGTACTTC. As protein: CASSTRSVAARSSYEQYF.